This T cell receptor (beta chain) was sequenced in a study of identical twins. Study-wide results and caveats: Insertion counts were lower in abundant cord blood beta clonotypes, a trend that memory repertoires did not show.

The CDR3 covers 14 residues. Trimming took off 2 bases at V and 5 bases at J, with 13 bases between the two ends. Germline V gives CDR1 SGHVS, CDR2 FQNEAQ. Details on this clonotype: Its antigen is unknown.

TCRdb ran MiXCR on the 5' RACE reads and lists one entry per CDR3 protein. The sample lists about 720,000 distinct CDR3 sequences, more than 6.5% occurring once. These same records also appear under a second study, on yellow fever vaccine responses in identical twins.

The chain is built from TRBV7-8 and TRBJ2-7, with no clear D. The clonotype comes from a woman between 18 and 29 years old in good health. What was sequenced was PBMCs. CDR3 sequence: CASSLTVGSHEQYF. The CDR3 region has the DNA TGTGCCAGCAGCTTAACGGTGGGGTCCCACGAGCAGTACTTC.